The sequence of this T cell receptor beta chain was determined in a study of blood T cell repertoires in COVID-19. The wider study: Donors in the United States, Italy and Spain gave samples during acute or convalescent COVID-19.

Trimming removed 0 bases from V and 2 bases from J; junction bases left unmatched: 11. CDR3 size: 18 residues. Per germline, CDR1 SGDLS and CDR2 YYNGEE. Measured with immunoSEQ multiplex PCR; TCRdb has only the in-frame clones, and not every one. Of approximately 250,000 clones in the sample, around four fifths were seen once. The receptor comes from a woman aged 55-69 years with active or convalescent COVID-19. The chain is built from TRBV9 and TRBJ2-5; 9 bases are shared with TRBD2. Sample: peripheral blood. The CDR3 coding sequence is TGTGCCAGCAGCGTAGCCGGGGTGCTAGCGGGACCTCAAGAGACCCAGTACTTC. Translation: CASSVAGVLAGPQETQYF.